Listed here are 3 T cell receptor beta chains from one sample, sequenced in a study of blood T cell repertoires in COVID-19. Libraries were prepared by immunoSEQ multiplex PCR; TCRdb keeps only in-frame clonotypes and omits some of them. In the table there are a few hundred thousand clones, roughly nine tenths of which are singletons. Sequencing used peripheral blood. Receptors originate from a woman aged 45-59 years with acute or convalescent COVID-19.

The V and J genes are TRBV6-6 and TRBJ2-2; 7 nucleotides line up with TRBD2. Germline assignment: CDR1 MNHNY and CDR2 SVGAGI (reference sequence). V shed 10 bases, J shed 4 bases, and the junction held 6 bases outside the gene matches. The CDR3 runs 13 residues. CDR3 nucleotide sequence: TGTGCCACCAAATCGGGGGGCACCGGGGAGCTGTTTTTT. Translated: CATKSGGTGELFF.

The chain carries TRBV5-3 and TRBJ2-5; TRBD2 agrees at 7 bases. TRBV5-3 is an ORF, and what it does is uncertain. The trim removed 0 bases at V and 4 bases at J, leaving 12 bases unmatched. The CDR3 is 17 amino acids. The CDR3 reads CARSLGGCSGVRETQYF. The DNA of the CDR3 is TGTGCCAGAAGCTTGGGGGGATGCAGCGGGGTTCGAGAGACCCAGTACTTC.

V and J are TRBV11-2 and TRBJ2-3; the match to TRBD1 covers 12 bases. CDR1 SGHAT and CDR2 FQNNGV come from the germline V gene. The junction had 12 bases not matched to a gene; V was cut back by 6 bases and J by 2 bases. This CDR3 is built from 18 residues. The CDR3 nucleotides read TGTGCCAGCAGAACCGGGACAGGGGGCCCGATATACACAGATACGCAGTATTTT. Amino acids: CASRTGTGGPIYTDTQYF.